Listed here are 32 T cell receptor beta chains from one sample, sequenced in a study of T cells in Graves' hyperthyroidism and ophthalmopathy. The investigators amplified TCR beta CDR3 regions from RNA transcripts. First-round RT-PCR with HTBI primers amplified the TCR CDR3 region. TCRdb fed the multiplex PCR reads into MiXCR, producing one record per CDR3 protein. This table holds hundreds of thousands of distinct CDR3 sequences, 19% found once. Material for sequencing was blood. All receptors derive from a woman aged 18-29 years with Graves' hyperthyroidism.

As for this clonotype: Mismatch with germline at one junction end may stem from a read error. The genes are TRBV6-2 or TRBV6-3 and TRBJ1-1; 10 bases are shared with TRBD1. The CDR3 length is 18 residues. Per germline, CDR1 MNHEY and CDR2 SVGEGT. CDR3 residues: CASSHLPRQGALNTEAFF. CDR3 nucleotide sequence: TGTGCCAGCAGTCACCTTCCTCGACAGGGGGCCTTGAACACCGAAGCTTTCTTT.

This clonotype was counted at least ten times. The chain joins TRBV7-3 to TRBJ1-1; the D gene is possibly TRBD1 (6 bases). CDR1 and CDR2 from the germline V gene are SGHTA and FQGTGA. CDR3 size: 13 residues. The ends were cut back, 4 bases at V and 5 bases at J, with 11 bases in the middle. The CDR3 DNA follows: TGTGCCAGCAGCTCAGACAGGAGAACTGAAGCTTTCTTT. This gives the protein CASSSDRRTEAFF.

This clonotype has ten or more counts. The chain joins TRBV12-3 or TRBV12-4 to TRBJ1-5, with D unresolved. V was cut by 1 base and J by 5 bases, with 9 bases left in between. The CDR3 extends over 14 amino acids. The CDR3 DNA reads TGTGCCAGCAGTTTAGGTTCACAGTATCAGCCCCAGCATTTT. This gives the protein CASSLGSQYQPQHF.

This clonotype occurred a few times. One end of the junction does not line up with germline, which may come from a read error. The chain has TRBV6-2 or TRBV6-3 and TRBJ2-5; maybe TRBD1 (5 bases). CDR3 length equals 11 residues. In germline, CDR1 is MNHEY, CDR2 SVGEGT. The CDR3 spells CTSTSGETQYF. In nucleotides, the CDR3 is TGTACCAGCACCTCAGGGGAGACCCAGTACTTC.

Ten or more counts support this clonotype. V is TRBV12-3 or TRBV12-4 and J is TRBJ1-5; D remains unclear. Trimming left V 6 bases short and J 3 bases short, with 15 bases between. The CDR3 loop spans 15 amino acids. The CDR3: CASRYLDGNNQPQHF. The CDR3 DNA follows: TGTGCCAGCAGATACCTGGACGGTAACAATCAGCCCCAGCATTTT.

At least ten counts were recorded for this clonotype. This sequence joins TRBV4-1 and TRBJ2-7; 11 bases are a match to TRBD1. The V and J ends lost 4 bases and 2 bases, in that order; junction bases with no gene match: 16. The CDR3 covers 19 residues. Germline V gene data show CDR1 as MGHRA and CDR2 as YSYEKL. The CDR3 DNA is TGCGCCAGCAGCCCAGAGACCTACCGGGACAGGGGGGTCCCCTACGAGCAGTACTTC. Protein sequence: CASSPETYRDRGVPYEQYF.

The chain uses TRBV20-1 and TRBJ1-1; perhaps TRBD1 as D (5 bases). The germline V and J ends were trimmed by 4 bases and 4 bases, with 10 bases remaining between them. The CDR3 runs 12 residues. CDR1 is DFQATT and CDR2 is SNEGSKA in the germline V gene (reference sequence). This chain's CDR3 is CSATPGSTEAFF. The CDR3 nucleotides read TGCAGTGCTACCCCAGGGAGCACTGAAGCTTTCTTT.

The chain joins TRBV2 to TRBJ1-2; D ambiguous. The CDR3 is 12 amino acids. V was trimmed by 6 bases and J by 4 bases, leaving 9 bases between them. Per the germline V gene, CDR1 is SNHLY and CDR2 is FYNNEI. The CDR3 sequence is CASRGNSYGYTF. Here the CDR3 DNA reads TGTGCCAGCAGGGGAAACAGCTATGGCTACACCTTC.

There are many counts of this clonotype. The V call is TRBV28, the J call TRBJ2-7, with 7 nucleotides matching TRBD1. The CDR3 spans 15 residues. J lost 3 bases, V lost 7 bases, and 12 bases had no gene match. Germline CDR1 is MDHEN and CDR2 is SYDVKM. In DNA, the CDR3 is TGTGCCAGCATCTTTGGCAGGGGGATAAACTACGAGCAGTACTTC. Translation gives CASIFGRGINYEQYF.

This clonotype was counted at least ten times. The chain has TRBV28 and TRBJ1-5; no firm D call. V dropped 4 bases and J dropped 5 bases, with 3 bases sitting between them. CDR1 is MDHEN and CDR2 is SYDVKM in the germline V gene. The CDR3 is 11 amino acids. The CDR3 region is CASSSDQPQHF. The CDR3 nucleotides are TGTGCCAGCAGTTCTGATCAGCCCCAGCATTTT.

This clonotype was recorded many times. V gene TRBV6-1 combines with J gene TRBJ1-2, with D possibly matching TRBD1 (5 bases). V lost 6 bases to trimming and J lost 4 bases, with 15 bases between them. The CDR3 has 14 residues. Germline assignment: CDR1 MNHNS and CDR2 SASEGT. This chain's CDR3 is CASSGDSSFYGYTF. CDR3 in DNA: TGTGCCAGCAGCGGTGACAGCAGTTTCTATGGCTACACCTTC.

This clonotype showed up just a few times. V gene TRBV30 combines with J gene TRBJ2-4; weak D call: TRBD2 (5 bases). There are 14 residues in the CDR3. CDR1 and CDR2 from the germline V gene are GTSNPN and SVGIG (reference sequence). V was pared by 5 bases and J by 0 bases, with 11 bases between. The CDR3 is CAWEGALAKNIQYF. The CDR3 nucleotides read TGTGCCTGGGAGGGAGCACTAGCCAAAAACATTCAGTACTTC.

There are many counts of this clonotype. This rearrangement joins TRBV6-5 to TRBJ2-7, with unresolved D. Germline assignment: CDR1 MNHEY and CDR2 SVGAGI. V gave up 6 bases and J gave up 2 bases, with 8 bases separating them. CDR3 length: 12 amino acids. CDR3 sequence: CASRLGPYEQYF. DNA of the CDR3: TGTGCCAGCAGGCTCGGCCCCTACGAGCAGTACTTC.

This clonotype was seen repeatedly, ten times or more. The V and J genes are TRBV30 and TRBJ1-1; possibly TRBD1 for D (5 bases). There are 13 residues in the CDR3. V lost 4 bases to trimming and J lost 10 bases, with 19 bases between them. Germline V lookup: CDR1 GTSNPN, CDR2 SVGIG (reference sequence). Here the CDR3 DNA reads TGTGCCTGGAAGCACGACGGGACCAGGGTAGCTTTCTTT. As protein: CAWKHDGTRVAFF.

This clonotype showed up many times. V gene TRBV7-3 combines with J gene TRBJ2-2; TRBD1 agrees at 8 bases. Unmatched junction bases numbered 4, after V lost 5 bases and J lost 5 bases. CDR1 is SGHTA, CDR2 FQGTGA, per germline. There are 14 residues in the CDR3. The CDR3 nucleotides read TGTGCCAGCAGCCAACAGGGGGGAACCGGGGAGCTGTTTTTT. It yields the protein CASSQQGGTGELFF.

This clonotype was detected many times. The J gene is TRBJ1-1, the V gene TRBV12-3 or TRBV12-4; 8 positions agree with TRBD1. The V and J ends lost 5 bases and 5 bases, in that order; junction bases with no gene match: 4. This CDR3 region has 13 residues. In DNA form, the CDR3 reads TGTGCCAGCAGTAACAGGGGGAGGACTGAAGCTTTCTTT. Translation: CASSNRGRTEAFF.

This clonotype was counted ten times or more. This CDR3 reads CASSFWGYEQYF. CDR3 nucleotides: TGTGCCAGCAGCTTCTGGGGCTACGAGCAGTACTTC. The chain carries TRBV2 and TRBJ2-7; D unresolved. Trimming pared 6 bases from V and 3 bases from J, leaving 9 bases between. CDR1 and CDR2 (germline): SNHLY, FYNNEI. This CDR3 is built from 12 residues.

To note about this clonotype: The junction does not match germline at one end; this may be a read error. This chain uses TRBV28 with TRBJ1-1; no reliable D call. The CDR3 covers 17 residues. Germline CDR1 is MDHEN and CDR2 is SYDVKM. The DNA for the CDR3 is TGTGCCAGCATGACGAATTGGGTGGCGTCATTGAACTCTGAAGCTTTCTTT. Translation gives CASMTNWVASLNSEAFF.

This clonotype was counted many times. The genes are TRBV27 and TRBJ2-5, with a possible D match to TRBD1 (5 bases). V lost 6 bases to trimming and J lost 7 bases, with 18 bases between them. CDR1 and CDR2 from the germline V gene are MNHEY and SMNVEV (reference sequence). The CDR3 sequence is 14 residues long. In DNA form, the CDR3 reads TGTGCCAGCAGCGATACGGTCAGGGTTGGGACCCAGTACTTC. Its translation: CASSDTVRVGTQYF.

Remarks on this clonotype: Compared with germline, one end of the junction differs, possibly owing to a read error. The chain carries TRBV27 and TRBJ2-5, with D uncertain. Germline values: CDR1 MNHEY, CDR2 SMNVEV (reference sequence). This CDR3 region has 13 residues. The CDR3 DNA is TGTGCCAGCCGTTTCACCCTAGGCGGGACCCAGTACTTC. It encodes CASRFTLGGTQYF.

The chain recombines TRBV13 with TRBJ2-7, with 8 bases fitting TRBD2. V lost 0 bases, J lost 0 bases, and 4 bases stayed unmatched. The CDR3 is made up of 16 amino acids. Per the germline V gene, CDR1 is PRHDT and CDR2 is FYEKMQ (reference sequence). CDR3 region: CASSLGVGLASYEQYF. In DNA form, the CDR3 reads TGTGCCAGCAGCTTAGGTGTCGGACTAGCCTCCTACGAGCAGTACTTC.

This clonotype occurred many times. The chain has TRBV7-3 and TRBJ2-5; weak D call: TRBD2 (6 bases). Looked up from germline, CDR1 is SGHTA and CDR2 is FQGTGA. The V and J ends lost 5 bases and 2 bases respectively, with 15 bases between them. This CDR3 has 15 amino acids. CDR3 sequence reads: CASSVGGGGQETQYF. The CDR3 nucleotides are TGTGCCAGCAGCGTTGGGGGAGGCGGACAAGAGACCCAGTACTTC.

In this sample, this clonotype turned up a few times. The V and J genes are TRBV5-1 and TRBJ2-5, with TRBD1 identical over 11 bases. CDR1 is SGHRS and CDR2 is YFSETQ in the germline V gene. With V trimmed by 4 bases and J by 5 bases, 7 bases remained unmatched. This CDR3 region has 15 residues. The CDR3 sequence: CASSGQGALGETQYF. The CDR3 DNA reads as TGCGCCAGCAGCGGACAGGGGGCCCTCGGGGAGACCCAGTACTTC.

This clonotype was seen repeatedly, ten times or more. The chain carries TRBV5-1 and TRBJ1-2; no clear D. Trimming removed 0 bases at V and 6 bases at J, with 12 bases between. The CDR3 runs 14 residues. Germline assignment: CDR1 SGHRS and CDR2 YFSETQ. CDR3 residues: CASSLVVADDGYTF. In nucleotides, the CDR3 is TGCGCCAGCAGCTTGGTTGTGGCGGACGATGGCTACACCTTC.

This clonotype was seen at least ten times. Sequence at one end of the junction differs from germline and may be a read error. Here the CDR3 reads CAGSAGQAGAFF. The CDR3 DNA follows: TGTGCCGGCAGTGCTGGACAGGCCGGGGCTTTCTTT. V is TRBV12-3 or TRBV12-4 and J is TRBJ1-1; 7 bases are a match to TRBD1. This CDR3 region has 12 residues.

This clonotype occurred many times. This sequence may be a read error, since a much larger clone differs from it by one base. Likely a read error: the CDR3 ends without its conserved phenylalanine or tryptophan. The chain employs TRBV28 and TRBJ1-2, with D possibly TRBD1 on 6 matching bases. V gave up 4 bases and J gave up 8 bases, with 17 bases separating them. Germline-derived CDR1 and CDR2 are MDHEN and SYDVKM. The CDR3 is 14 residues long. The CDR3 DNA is TGTGCCAGCAGTTCCCCGGGCAGGGGAGGGGGCTACACCCTC. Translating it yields CASSSPGRGGGYTL.

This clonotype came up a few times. The CDR3 DNA is TGTGCCAGCAGCTTAGTCAGCGGGGGCTGGGGGGAGCTGTTTTTT. The encoded protein is CASSLVSGGWGELFF. The V and J genes are TRBV11-2 and TRBJ2-2; 8 bases are shared with TRBD2. This CDR3 has 15 residues. The germline V gene encodes CDR1 SGHAT and CDR2 FQNNGV. Trimming took 1 base from V and 8 from J; bases not matched to a gene: 6. The variable domain in full, with the rest retrieved from reference TRBV11-2 and TRBJ2-2, is EAGVAQSPRYKIIEKRQSVAFWCNPISGHATLYWYQQILGQGPKLLIQFQNNGVVDDSQLPKDRFSAERLKGVDSTLKIQPAKLEDSAVYLCASSLVSGGWGELFFGEGSRLTVL.

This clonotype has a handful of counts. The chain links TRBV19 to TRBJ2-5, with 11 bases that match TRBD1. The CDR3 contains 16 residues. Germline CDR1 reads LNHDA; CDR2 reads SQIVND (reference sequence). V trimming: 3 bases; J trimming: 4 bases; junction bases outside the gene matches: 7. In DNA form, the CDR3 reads TGTGCCAGTAGTATGGGGGACAGGGGGACGTCAGAGACCCAGTACTTC. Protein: CASSMGDRGTSETQYF.

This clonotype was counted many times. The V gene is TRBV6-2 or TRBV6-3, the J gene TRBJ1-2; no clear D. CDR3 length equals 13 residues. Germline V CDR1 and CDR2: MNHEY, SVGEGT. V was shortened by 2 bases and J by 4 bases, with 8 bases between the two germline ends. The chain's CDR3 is CASSYGGAYGYTF. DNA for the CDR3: TGTGCCAGCAGTTACGGCGGAGCCTATGGCTACACCTTC.

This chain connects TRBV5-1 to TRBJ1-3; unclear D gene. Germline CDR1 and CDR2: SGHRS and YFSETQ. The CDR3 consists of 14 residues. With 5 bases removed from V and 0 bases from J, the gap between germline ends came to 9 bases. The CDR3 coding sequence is TGCGCCAGCAGGATAGATGTCTCTGGAAACACCATATATTTT. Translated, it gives CASRIDVSGNTIYF. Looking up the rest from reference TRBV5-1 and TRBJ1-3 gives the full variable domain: KAGVTQTPRYLIKTRGQQVTLSCSPISGHRSVSWYQQTPGQGLQFLFEYFSETQRNKGNFPGRFSGRQFSNSRSEMNVSTLELGDSALYLCASRIDVSGNTIYFGEGSWLTVV.

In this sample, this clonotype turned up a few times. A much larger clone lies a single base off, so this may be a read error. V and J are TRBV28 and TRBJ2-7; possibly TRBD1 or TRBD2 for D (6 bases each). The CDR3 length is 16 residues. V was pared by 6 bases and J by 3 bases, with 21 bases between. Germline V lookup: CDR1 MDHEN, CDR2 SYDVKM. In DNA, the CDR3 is TGTGCCAGCAGCGCCTGGGCGGGAACAGGGCGCTACGAGCAGTACTTC. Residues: CASSAWAGTGRYEQYF.

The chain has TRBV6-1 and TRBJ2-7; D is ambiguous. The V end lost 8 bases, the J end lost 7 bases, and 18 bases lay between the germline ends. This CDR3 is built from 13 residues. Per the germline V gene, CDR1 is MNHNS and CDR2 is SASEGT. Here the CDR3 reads CASAKTLYEEQYF. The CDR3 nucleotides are TGTGCCAGCGCTAAAACCCTCTATGAAGAGCAGTACTTC.